A single TCR beta chain is shown here with its context. Its antigen remains unknown. This CDR3 is 15 amino acids long. Germline-derived CDR1 and CDR2 are MNHEY and SMNVEV (reference sequence). V lost 5 bases and J 5 bases, leaving 15 bases between the germline ends. Clones were read by immunoSEQ multiplex PCR, and TCRdb kept only the in-frame ones, dropping some. The table records tens of thousands of clones, about 88% of them present only once. This specimen comes from a study of T cell responses to AZD1222 COVID-19 vaccine. Looking at the study overall: Pooled in the analysis were second doses at about 4 or about 12 weeks.

Overall study findings and caveats: Nearly half of the spike-specific TCRs reportedly recognize variant regions that carry no mutations. Possibly, clonal diversity was underestimated; donors were largely white British and included more females. Repertoire sampling happened only post peak T cell response.

Sequencing was performed on peripheral blood, taken on day 0 of AZD1222 vaccination. The TCR originated in an adult in good health. This chain connects TRBV27 to TRBJ2-2; possibly TRBD1 or TRBD2 for D (6 bases each). The CDR3 loop is CASSPRGRSTGELFF. The CDR3, as DNA: TGTGCCAGCAGTCCCCGGGGGCGAAGTACCGGGGAGCTGTTTTTT.